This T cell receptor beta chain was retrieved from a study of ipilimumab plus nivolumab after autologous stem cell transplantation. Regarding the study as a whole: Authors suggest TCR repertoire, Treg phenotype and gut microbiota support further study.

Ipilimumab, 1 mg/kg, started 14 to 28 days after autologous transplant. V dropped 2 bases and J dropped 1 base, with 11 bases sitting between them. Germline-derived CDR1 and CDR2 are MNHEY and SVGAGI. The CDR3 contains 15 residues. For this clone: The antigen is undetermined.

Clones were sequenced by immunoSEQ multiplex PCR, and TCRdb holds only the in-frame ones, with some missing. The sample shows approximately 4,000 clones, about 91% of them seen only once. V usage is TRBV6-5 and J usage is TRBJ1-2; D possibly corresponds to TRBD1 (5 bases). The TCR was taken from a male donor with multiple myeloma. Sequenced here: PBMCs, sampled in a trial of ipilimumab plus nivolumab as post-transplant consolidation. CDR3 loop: CASSYTGLNNYGYTF. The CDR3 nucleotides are TGTGCCAGCAGTTACACAGGCCTCAATAACTATGGCTACACCTTC.